This TCR beta chain comes out of a study of T cells in Graves' hyperthyroidism and ophthalmopathy. Absent ophthalmopathy progression within 18 months defined stable Graves' hyperthyroidism. Those patients with uncontrolled infection, other autoimmune disease, pregnancy or lactation were excluded. Amplification targeted TCR beta CDR3 regions from RNA transcripts. The HTBI set primed first-round TCR CDR3 RT-PCR. Using its own MiXCR run on the multiplex PCR reads, TCRdb lists one record per CDR3 protein. The sample contains hundreds of thousands of distinct CDR3 sequences, roughly a third of which appear only once. The CDR3 is made up of 15 amino acids. V was clipped by 2 bases and J by 0 bases, with 9 bases between them. Study-level results: A model of 13 V-J pairs discriminated ophthalmopathy from stable hyperthyroidism.

This clonotype was counted only a few times. What it binds is unknown. The chain is built from TRBV12-3 or TRBV12-4 and TRBJ2-3; D could derive from TRBD1 or TRBD2 (5 bases each). The origin of this receptor is a middle-aged woman with Graves' hyperthyroidism. The sequenced sample was blood. CDR3 nucleotides: TGTGCCAGCAGTTTAAGGGGAGTCAGCACAGATACGCAGTATTTT. It encodes CASSLRGVSTDTQYF.